This passage covers 22 T cell receptor beta chains from one sample sequenced in a study of beta chain features in type 1 diabetes. Expressed TCRB transcripts were sequenced, since all the RNA that had been isolated was reverse transcribed. The protocol was immunoSEQ multiplex PCR, while the TCRdb copy is restricted to in-frame clones and leaves out a portion. The sample records 95,000 to 150,000 clones, roughly 17% being singletons. Study-level points and caveats: All four CD4+ subsets from Type 1 diabetes patients carried moderately but significantly shorter TCRB CDR3s.

No antigens are known for them. Sequencing was performed on central memory CD4+ T cells from blood. These receptors all stem from a man aged 25-45 years with type 1 diabetes.

In this sample, this clone turned up a few times. The rearrangement links TRBV6-5 to TRBJ1-1; TRBD1 matches at 7 bases. V gave up 0 bases and J gave up 1 base; unmatched junction bases: 2. This CDR3 contains 15 residues. Germline assignment: CDR1 MNHEY and CDR2 SVGAGI. CDR3 loop: CASSYSTGRNTEAFF. Here the CDR3 DNA reads TGTGCCAGCAGTTACTCGACAGGGAGGAACACTGAAGCTTTCTTT.

This clone was found a few times. The chain combines TRBV5-1 with TRBJ2-1; D is possibly TRBD1 (5 bases). Germline CDR1 reads SGHRS; CDR2 reads YFSETQ. This CDR3 contains 14 residues. Trimming took off 0 bases at V and 7 bases at J, with 11 bases between the two ends. The CDR3 sequence is CASSLEGQMNEQFF. The CDR3 DNA sequence: TGCGCCAGCAGCTTGGAGGGGCAGATGAATGAGCAGTTCTTC.

This chain uses TRBV10-3 with TRBJ2-1; TRBD1 or TRBD2 may be the D gene (5 bases each). This CDR3 spans 13 amino acids. V lost 10 bases and J 10 bases, leaving 20 bases between the germline ends. Germline loops: CDR1 ENHRY, CDR2 SYGVKD. CDR3 DNA sequence: TGTGCCACCGCGACTGGGACGAGTGGCGAGCAGTTCTTC. This translates into CATATGTSGEQFF.

V gene TRBV6-5 combines with J gene TRBJ1-6; the D is unclear. The V and J ends lost 2 bases and 7 bases respectively, with 9 bases between them. CDR1 is MNHEY and CDR2 is SVGAGI in the germline V gene. The CDR3 length is 14 residues. CDR3 bases: TGTGCCAGCAGTTACGTCCTAACAAATTCACCCCTCCACTTT. Translating gives CASSYVLTNSPLHF.

Only a few counts were recorded for this clone. This chain joins TRBV2 and TRBJ1-3; no definite D call. Germline CDR1 reads SNHLY; CDR2 reads FYNNEI. The germline V and J ends were trimmed by 6 bases and 0 bases, with 9 bases remaining between them. This CDR3 has 14 residues. The CDR3 DNA follows: TGTGCCAGCAGCCAGAGCCCCTCTGGAAACACCATATATTTT. It is translated as CASSQSPSGNTIYF. Supplemented by reference TRBV2 and TRBJ1-3, the full variable domain reads EPEVTQTPSHQVTQMGQEVILRCVPISNHLYFYWYRQILGQKVEFLVSFYNNEISEKSEIFDDQFSVERPDGSNFTLKIRSTKLEDSAMYFCASSQSPSGNTIYFGEGSWLTVV.

The chain links TRBV18 to TRBJ2-7; TRBD2 might be the D (6 bases). Trimming shortened V by 3 bases and J by 4 bases, and 13 bases separated the two germline ends. Per the germline V gene, CDR1 is KGHSH and CDR2 is LQKENI. CDR3 length: 14 amino acids. The chain's CDR3 is CASSPRDAGYEQYF. The CDR3 bases are TGTGCCAGCTCACCGAGGGACGCGGGATACGAGCAGTACTTC.

This clone was detected ten times or more. This chain links TRBV2 with TRBJ1-4, with D tentatively TRBD1 (5 bases). CDR1 is SNHLY, CDR2 FYNNEI, per germline. CDR3 length equals 14 residues. V lost 3 bases to trimming and J lost 8 bases, with 13 bases between them. The CDR3 spells CASSDEQEGEKLFF. The CDR3 DNA is TGTGCCAGCAGTGACGAACAGGAAGGAGAAAAACTGTTTTTT.

V gene TRBV9 combines with J gene TRBJ2-4, with 7 bases that match TRBD1. V lost 10 bases, J lost 5 bases, and 6 bases stayed unmatched. Germline V lookup: CDR1 SGDLS, CDR2 YYNGEE. There are 12 residues in the CDR3. The chain's CDR3 is CAHRGLENIQYF. CDR3 in DNA: TGTGCCCACAGGGGTCTTGAAAACATTCAGTACTTC. The complete variable domain, with remaining parts taken from reference TRBV9 and TRBJ2-4, reads DSGVTQTPKHLITATGQRVTLRCSPRSGDLSVYWYQQSLDQGLQFLIQYYNGEERAKGNILERFSAQQFPDLHSELNLSSLELGDSALYFCAHRGLENIQYFGAGTRLSVL.

This clone was observed at least ten times. This sample also contains other DNA sequences that code for the same CDR3. The V gene is TRBV2, the J gene TRBJ2-7, with D uncertain. There are 11 residues in the CDR3. V lost 4 bases, J lost 1 base, and 2 bases lay in between. Germline assignment: CDR1 SNHLY and CDR2 FYNNEI. CDR3 loop: CASSVSYEQYF. The CDR3 bases are TGTGCCAGCAGTGTTTCCTACGAGCAGTACTTC.

The V and J genes are TRBV7-6 and TRBJ2-6, with 11 bases matching TRBD1. CDR3 size: 17 residues. J gave up 4 bases and V 5 bases, and 7 bases lay outside the gene matches. Germline CDR1 and CDR2: SGHVS and FNYEAQ. The CDR3 sequence is CASSPGQGALGANVLTF. CDR3 nucleotide sequence: TGTGCCAGCAGCCCCGGACAGGGGGCTTTGGGGGCCAACGTCCTGACTTTC.

This clone was observed a few times. The rearrangement uses TRBV18 and TRBJ2-7; D is perhaps TRBD1 (6 bases). Germline CDR1 reads KGHSH; CDR2 reads LQKENI. Trimming shortened V by 6 bases and J by 3 bases, and 12 bases separated the two germline ends. The CDR3 has 13 amino acids. CDR3 in DNA: TGTGCCAGCTCCCCCGGACAGATCTACGAGCAGTACTTC. This codes for CASSPGQIYEQYF.

The table lists this clone with a few counts. This sequence joins TRBV25-1 and TRBJ2-7; 7 nucleotides align to TRBD1. CDR1 and CDR2 from the germline V gene are MGHDK and SYGVNS. The V gene end was trimmed by 4 bases and the J gene end by 3 bases; junction bases not matched to a gene: 12. The CDR3 sequence is 16 residues long. The CDR3 loop reads CASSGIRTGSLYEQYF. DNA for the CDR3: TGTGCCAGCAGTGGGATTCGGACAGGCTCCCTCTACGAGCAGTACTTC.

This clone was picked up a small number of times. The chain is built from TRBV7-2 and TRBJ2-7; D gene uncertain. The V gene's germline CDR1 is SGHTA and CDR2 FQGNSA. Trimming cost V 1 base and J 3 bases, with 10 bases left between them. The CDR3 covers 14 residues. Here the CDR3 reads CASSLGRQSYEQYF. CDR3 bases: TGTGCCAGCAGCTTAGGGCGGCAGAGCTACGAGCAGTACTTC.

V and J are TRBV7-9 and TRBJ2-3; 8 bases map to TRBD2. CDR1 and CDR2 (germline): SEHNR, FQNEAQ (reference sequence). After removal of 5 bases from V and 2 bases from J, the junction contained 6 bases not matched to a gene. The CDR3 contains 15 residues. The CDR3 region is CASSITSGTTDTQYF. CDR3 DNA: TGTGCCAGCAGCATAACTAGCGGCACCACAGATACGCAGTATTTT. Looking up the rest from reference TRBV7-9 and TRBJ2-3 gives the full variable domain: DTGVSQNPRHKITKRGQNVTFRCDPISEHNRLYWYRQTLGQGPEFLTYFQNEAQLEKSRLLSDRFSAERPKGSFSTLEIQRTEQGDSAMYLCASSITSGTTDTQYFGPGTRLTVL.

This clone was seen a few times. This sequence joins TRBV2 and TRBJ1-3; possibly TRBD1 for D (6 bases). Trimming took off 6 bases at V and 3 bases at J, with 12 bases between the two ends. Germline CDR1 is SNHLY and CDR2 is FYNNEI. This CDR3 contains 14 residues. CDR3 in DNA: TGTGCCAGCAGCGACAGGACAGATGGAAACACCATATATTTT. Protein product: CASSDRTDGNTIYF. The full variable domain, completed using reference TRBV2 and TRBJ1-3, is EPEVTQTPSHQVTQMGQEVILRCVPISNHLYFYWYRQILGQKVEFLVSFYNNEISEKSEIFDDQFSVERPDGSNFTLKIRSTKLEDSAMYFCASSDRTDGNTIYFGEGSWLTVV.

The chain joins TRBV7-3 to TRBJ2-1; D is ambiguous. The CDR3 has 13 residues. The germline V gene has CDR1 SGHTA and CDR2 FQGTGA. Trimming took off 3 bases at V and 8 bases at J, with 11 bases between the two ends. The CDR3 is CASSFRRKDEQFF. The CDR3 DNA follows: TGTGCCAGCAGCTTTCGCCGGAAGGATGAGCAGTTCTTC.

In this sample, this clone turned up many times. V and J are TRBV19 and TRBJ2-1; 7 nucleotides line up with TRBD2. Unmatched junction bases numbered 5, after V lost 1 base and J lost 2 bases. Germline CDR1 LNHDA, CDR2 SQIVND (reference sequence). The CDR3 covers 16 residues. The CDR3 DNA reads as TGTGCCAGTAGTATAGGTCCTAGCGGACCCTACAATGAGCAGTTCTTC. Translation: CASSIGPSGPYNEQFF.

This clone came up a few times. The chain carries TRBV7-2 and TRBJ1-5; perhaps TRBD1 as D (5 bases). CDR1 SGHTA and CDR2 FQGNSA come from the germline V gene. This CDR3 region has 13 residues. The ends were cut back, 0 bases at V and 8 bases at J, with 8 bases in the middle. The CDR3 loop is CASSLARGEPQHF. CDR3 bases: TGTGCCAGCAGCTTAGCGCGGGGGGAGCCCCAGCATTTT.

This clone turned up a few times. The chain has TRBV19 and TRBJ2-3; 8 nucleotides align to TRBD2. Germline CDR1 and CDR2: LNHDA and SQIVND (reference sequence). J gave up 0 bases and V 4 bases, and 6 bases lay outside the gene matches. The CDR3 totals 16 residues. The CDR3 DNA is TGTGCCAGTAGTAAGAGACTAGCGAAGAGCACAGATACGCAGTATTTT. Its translation is CASSKRLAKSTDTQYF.

Regarding this clone: Since a much larger clone is just one base distant, this may be a read error. The chain couples TRBV7-9 to TRBJ1-4, with a weak D call TRBD1 (5 bases). In germline, CDR1 is SEHNR, CDR2 FQNEAQ (reference sequence). This CDR3 comprises 15 residues. V was shortened by 1 base and J by 0 bases, with 6 bases between the two germline ends. The CDR3 coding sequence is TGTGCCAGCAGCTTAGGGGACTCAACTAATGAAAAACTGTTTTTT. Encoded protein: CASSLGDSTNEKLFF.

J is TRBJ2-7 and V is TRBV7-8; 7 bases match TRBD1. Germline CDR1 is SGHVS and CDR2 is FQNEAQ. The CDR3 loop spans 15 amino acids. V shed 2 bases and J 1 base; nucleotides not matched to a gene: 5. CDR3 amino acids: CASSLPGQASYEQYF. For the CDR3, the DNA is TGTGCCAGCAGCTTACCCGGACAGGCTTCCTACGAGCAGTACTTC.

The chain is built from TRBV7-9 and TRBJ2-6; tentatively, D is TRBD1 or TRBD2 (5 bases each). This CDR3 has 15 amino acids. CDR1 and CDR2 (germline): SEHNR, FQNEAQ (reference sequence). V was shortened by 5 bases and J by 3 bases, with 11 bases between the two germline ends. The CDR3 sequence is CASSLGTNGANVLTF. The CDR3 bases are TGTGCCAGCAGCCTTGGGACCAATGGGGCCAACGTCCTGACTTTC.